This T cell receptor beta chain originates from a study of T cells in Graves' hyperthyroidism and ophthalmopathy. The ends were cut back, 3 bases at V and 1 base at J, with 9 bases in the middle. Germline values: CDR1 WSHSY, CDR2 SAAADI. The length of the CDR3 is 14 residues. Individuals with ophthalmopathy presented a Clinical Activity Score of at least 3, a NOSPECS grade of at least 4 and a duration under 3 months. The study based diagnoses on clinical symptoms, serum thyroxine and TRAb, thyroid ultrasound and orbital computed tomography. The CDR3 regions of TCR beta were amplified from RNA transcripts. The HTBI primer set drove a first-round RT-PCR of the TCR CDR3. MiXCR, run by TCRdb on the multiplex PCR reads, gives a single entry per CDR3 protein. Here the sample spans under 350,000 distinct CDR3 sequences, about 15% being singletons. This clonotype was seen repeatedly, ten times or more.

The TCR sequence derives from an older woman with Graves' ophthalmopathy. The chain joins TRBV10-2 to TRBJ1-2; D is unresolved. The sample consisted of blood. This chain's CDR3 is CASSEGGINYGYTF. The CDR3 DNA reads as TGCGCCAGCAGTGAAGGAGGAATTAACTATGGCTACACCTTC.